This TCR beta chain was documented in a study of T cell responses to AZD1222 COVID-19 vaccine. The study's findings and limits: Donors were largely white British and mainly female; clonal diversity was possibly underestimated. Repertoire samples came only from after the peak T cell response. Vaccine-related CD4 TCRs covered spike, predominating at 160-218 and 743-854. Recipients of two AZD1222 doses showed rising Spike-specific TCR breadth and depth.

Libraries were prepared by immunoSEQ multiplex PCR; TCRdb keeps only in-frame clonotypes and omits some of them. Here the sample spans about 150,000 clones, 75% to 95% being singletons. Worth noting for this clone: Its antigen is not identified.

The sequences come from peripheral blood, collected on day 0 of MenACWY control vaccination. The clonotype was recovered from an adult in good health.

The CDR3: CASSLPGSNGYTF. The CDR3 DNA reads as TGTGCCAGCAGCTTACCAGGGAGCAATGGCTACACCTTC. J is TRBJ1-2 and V is TRBV7-3; a possible D gene is TRBD1 (5 bases). Germline V gene lookup returns CDR1 SGHTA and CDR2 FQGTGA. Trimming took 2 bases from V and 6 from J, leaving 10 bases between them. The CDR3 is 13 amino acids.